This T cell receptor (beta chain) was identified during a study of control samples from healthy donors and cancer patients. Produced via immunoSEQ multiplex PCR; TCRdb's table is partial and in-frame only. The sample holds 180,000 or so clones, about 93% seen once. The CDR3 spans 16 residues. The germline V gene encodes CDR1 LGHNA and CDR2 YSLEER. The J segment lost 0 bases and the V segment lost 1 base, leaving 1 base of the junction unmatched. The chain recombines TRBV4-3 with TRBJ2-2; TRBD1 aligns across 8 bases. The sequenced sample consisted of blood. This clonotype originated in a woman aged 60-75 years in good health. The CDR3 here is CASSQGTGTNTGELFF. CDR3 coding DNA: TGCGCCAGCAGCCAAGGGACAGGGACGAACACCGGGGAGCTGTTTTTT.